This T cell receptor (beta chain) was captured in a study of identical twins (dated by TCRdb to the mid-2010s). About the study as a whole: To test whether fetal clonotypes persist, the study used deep sequencing on TCR alpha and beta repertoires from monozygotic twins, unrelated adults of various ages, and cord blood. To rule out contamination, replicate twin experiments were performed at different times with different library preparation protocols.

Libraries were built with 5' RACE. Instrument used: Illumina HiSeq 2000. A universal primer binding site was added through template switching, and the final cDNA carried a unique molecular identifier so that TCR cDNA molecules could be counted accurately. Specific primers in the conserved constant-segment region were used to synthesize first-strand cDNA for TCR alpha and beta chains. To control for contamination, every cDNA library was double barcoded, receiving both a SMART-Mk sample barcode and Illumina barcodes. TruSeq adapter sequences, together with Illumina sample barcodes, were added in two successive PCR steps. Sequencing of the TCR alpha and beta cDNA libraries was done on the Illumina HiSeq platform using custom primers. Processing in the source paper ran as follows. MiGEC processed the raw reads to extract unique molecular identifiers, while MiXCR was used to determine the CDR3 positions. For each individual, recombination models were inferred using an EM algorithm with the repgenHMM and IGoR tools. The tcR package in R was used for shared clonotype analysis, with sharing normalized by the product of cloneset sizes. To study raw recombination without the effects of thymic and clonal selection, out-of-frame nonproductive sequences were analyzed. TCRdb cleaned the public reads at Q25 with fastp, built clones with MiXCR and kept in-frame beta chains. Entries that share a CDR3 protein sequence are merged under the most common genes and DNA. Clone size and V and J calls follow TCRdb, not the original study. This sample holds fewer than 650,000 distinct CDR3 sequences; just under 10% were observed only once. Of the sample, 2.5% to 3% is held by the ten largest clones.

The germline V gene sets CDR1 to SGHRS and CDR2 to YFSETQ. The CDR3 holds 14 amino acids from the cysteine to the phenylalanine. The entry retains the CDR3 DNA only, 42 bases that are in frame from base 1. Trimming removed 6 bases from V and 5 bases from J; the gene matches leave 7 bases unexplained. Concerning this clonotype itself: It lacks a known antigen. The input lacks base qualities; no much larger clone sits a single base away.

All donors were healthy Caucasians. The twin cohort consisted of three pairs of female monozygotic twins, all aged roughly 18 to 30 years. RNA for TCR libraries was isolated from peripheral blood mononuclear cells. Beyond this particular receptor, the publication reports: Recombination models systematically underestimated out-of-frame TCR alpha sharing in monozygotic twins but agreed with sharing between unrelated individuals. Abundant cord blood beta clonotypes had fewer insertions, young adult naive repertoires showed a similar but weaker trend, and memory repertoires showed no such trend. Compared with coincidental sharing between unrelated individuals, an excess of low generation-probability sequences was observed among out-of-frame TCR alpha sequences shared between twins. The excess sharing between twins in beta out-of-frame sequences was weaker because fewer shared sequences reduced the signal-to-noise ratio. Because the same donors could not be followed over many years, conclusions were based on cross-sectional statistical analysis. Invariant T cells such as MAIT and iNKT could partly confound zero-insertion analyses, although diverse VJ usage argued against such confounding for most clonotypes.

These same records also appear under a second study, on yellow fever vaccine responses in identical twins. Per the second study: The T cell response to vaccination in identical twins was reported by the authors to appear partly convergent and partly personalized. Focusing on identical twins, the study followed the T cell clones that responded to the vaccine, and did so with precision.

This receptor was obtained from a woman under 30 in good health. The sample taken for sequencing was PBMCs. The rearranged chain carries TRBV5-1 and TRBJ2-7, with TRBD2 matching 11 junction bases. The CDR3 is CASTLAGGSHEQYF. The DNA reads TGCGCCAGCACGCTAGCGGGAGGTTCCCACGAGCAGTACTTC.